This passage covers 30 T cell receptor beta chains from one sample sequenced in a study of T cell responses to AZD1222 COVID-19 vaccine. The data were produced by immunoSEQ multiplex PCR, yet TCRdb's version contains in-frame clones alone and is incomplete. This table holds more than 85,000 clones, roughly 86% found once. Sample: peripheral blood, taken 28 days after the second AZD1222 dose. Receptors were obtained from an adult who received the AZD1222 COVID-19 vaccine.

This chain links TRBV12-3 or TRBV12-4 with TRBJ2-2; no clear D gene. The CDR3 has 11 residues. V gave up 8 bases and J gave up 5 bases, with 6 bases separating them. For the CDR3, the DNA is TGTGCCAGCCGAGGAACCGGGGAGCTGTTTTTT. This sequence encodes CASRGTGELFF.

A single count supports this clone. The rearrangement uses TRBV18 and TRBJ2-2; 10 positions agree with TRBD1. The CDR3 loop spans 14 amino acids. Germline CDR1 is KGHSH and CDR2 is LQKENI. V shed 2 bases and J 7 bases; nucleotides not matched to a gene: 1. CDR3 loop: CASSPRTGGGELFF. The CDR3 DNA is TGTGCCAGCTCACCAAGGACAGGGGGCGGGGAGCTGTTTTTT.

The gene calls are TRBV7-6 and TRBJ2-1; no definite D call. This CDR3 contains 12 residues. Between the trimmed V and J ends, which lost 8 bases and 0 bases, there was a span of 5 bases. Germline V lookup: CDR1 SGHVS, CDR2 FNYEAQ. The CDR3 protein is CASASSYNEQFF. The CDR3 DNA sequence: TGTGCCAGCGCTAGCTCCTACAATGAGCAGTTCTTC.

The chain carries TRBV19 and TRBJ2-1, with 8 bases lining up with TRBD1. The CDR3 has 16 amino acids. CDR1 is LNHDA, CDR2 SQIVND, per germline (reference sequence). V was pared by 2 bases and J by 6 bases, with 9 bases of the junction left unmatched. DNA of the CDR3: TGTGCCAGTAGTATAAGGGCAGGACAGGGAAGCAATGAGCAGTTCTTC. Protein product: CASSIRAGQGSNEQFF.

As DNA, the CDR3 is TGTGCCAGCAGCGGTAGCGGGAGTGGGTTAGATACGCAGTATTTT. Encoded protein: CASSGSGSGLDTQYF. The V and J genes are TRBV9 and TRBJ2-3; TRBD2 aligns across 9 bases. The CDR3 extends over 15 amino acids. V dropped 3 bases and J dropped 5; count of bases not matched to a gene: 7. Germline CDR1 and CDR2: SGDLS and YYNGEE.

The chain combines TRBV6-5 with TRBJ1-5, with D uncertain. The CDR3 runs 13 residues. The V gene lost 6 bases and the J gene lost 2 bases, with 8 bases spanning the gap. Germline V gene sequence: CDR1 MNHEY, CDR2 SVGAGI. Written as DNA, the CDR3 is TGTGCCAGCAGAGGCCAGGGCAATCAGCCCCAGCATTTT. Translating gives CASRGQGNQPQHF.

The CDR3 region is CASSLERSLAGAYEQYF. The CDR3 DNA reads TGTGCCAGCAGCTTAGAAAGGTCACTAGCGGGGGCCTACGAGCAGTACTTC. The rearrangement links TRBV11-2 to TRBJ2-7; 11 nucleotides agree with TRBD2. The CDR3 spans 17 residues. Germline CDR1 SGHAT, CDR2 FQNNGV. The V and J ends lost 0 bases and 2 bases, in that order; junction bases with no gene match: 6. Combining the CDR3 with reference TRBV11-2 and TRBJ2-7 gives the whole variable domain EAGVAQSPRYKIIEKRQSVAFWCNPISGHATLYWYQQILGQGPKLLIQFQNNGVVDDSQLPKDRFSAERLKGVDSTLKIQPAKLEDSAVYLCASSLERSLAGAYEQYFGPGTRLTVT.

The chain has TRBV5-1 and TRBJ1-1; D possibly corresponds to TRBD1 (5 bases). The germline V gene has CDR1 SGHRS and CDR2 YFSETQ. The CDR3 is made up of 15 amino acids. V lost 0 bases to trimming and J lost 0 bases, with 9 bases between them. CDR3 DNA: TGCGCCAGCAGCTTGGCCGCAGGGTTGAACACTGAAGCTTTCTTT. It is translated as CASSLAAGLNTEAFF.

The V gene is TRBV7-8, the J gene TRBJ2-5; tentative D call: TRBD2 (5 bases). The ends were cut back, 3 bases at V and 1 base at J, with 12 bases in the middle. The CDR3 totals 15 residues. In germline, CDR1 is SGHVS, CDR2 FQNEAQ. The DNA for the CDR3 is TGTGCCAGCAGCTTTGAGCGGCAATCCCAAGAGACCCAGTACTTC. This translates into CASSFERQSQETQYF. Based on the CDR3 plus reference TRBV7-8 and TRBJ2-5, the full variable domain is GAGVSQSPRYKVAKRGQDVALRCDPISGHVSLFWYQQALGQGPEFLTYFQNEAQLDKSGLPSDRFFAERPEGSVSTLKIQRTQQEDSAVYLCASSFERQSQETQYFGPGTRLLVL.

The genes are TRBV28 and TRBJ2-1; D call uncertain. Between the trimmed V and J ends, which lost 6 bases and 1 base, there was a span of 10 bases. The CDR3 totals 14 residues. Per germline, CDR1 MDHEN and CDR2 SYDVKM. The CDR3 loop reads CASRVDRSYNEQFF. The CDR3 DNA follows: TGTGCCAGCAGGGTCGACCGATCCTACAATGAGCAGTTCTTC.

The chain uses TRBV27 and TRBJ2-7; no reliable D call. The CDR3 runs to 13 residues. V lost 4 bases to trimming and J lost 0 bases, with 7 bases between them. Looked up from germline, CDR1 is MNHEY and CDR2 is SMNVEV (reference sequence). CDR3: CASSSGYSYEQYF. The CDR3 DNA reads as TGTGCCAGCAGTTCCGGTTACTCCTACGAGCAGTACTTC.

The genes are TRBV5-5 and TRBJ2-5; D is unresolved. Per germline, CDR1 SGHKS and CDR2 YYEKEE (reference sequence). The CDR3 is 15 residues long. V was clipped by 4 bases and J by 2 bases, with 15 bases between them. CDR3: CASSPGFGNQETQYF. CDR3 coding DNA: TGTGCCAGCAGCCCCGGATTTGGGAATCAAGAGACCCAGTACTTC.

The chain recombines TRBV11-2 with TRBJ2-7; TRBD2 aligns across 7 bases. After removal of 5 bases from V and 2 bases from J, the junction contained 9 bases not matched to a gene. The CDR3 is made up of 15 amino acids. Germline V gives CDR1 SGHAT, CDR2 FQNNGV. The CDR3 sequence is CASSLVVGGAYEQYF. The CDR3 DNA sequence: TGTGCCAGCAGCCTGGTAGTGGGAGGGGCCTACGAGCAGTACTTC.

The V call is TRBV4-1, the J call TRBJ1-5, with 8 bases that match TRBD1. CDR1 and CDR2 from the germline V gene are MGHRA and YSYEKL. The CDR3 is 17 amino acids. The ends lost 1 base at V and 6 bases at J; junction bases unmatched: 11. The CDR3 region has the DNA TGCGCCAGCAGCCAAGGCCCCGCCAGGGGGCTCGGTCAGCCCCAGCATTTT. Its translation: CASSQGPARGLGQPQHF.

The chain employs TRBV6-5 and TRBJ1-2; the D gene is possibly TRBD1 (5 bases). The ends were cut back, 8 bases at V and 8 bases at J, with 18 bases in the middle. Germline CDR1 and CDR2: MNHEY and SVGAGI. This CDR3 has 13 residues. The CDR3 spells CASVGRAGEGYTF. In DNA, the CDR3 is TGTGCCAGCGTCGGCAGAGCGGGGGAAGGCTACACCTTC.

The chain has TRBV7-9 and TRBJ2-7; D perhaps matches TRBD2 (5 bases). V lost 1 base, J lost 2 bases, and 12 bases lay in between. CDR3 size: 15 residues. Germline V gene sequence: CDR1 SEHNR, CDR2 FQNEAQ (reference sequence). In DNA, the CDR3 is TGTGCCAGCAGCTTAGTAGAGGCGGGCACCTACGAGCAGTACTTC. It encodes CASSLVEAGTYEQYF. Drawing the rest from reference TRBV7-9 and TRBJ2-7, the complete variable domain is DTGVSQNPRHKITKRGQNVTFRCDPISEHNRLYWYRQTLGQGPEFLTYFQNEAQLEKSRLLSDRFSAERPKGSFSTLEIQRTEQGDSAMYLCASSLVEAGTYEQYFGPGTRLTVT.

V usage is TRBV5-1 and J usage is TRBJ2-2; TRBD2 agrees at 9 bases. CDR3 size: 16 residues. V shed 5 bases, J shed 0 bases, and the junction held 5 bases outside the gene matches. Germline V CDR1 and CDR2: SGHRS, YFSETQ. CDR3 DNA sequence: TGCGCCAGCAGTCCGGGACTAGCATCGAACACCGGGGAGCTGTTTTTT. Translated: CASSPGLASNTGELFF. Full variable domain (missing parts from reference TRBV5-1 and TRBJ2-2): KAGVTQTPRYLIKTRGQQVTLSCSPISGHRSVSWYQQTPGQGLQFLFEYFSETQRNKGNFPGRFSGRQFSNSRSEMNVSTLELGDSALYLCASSPGLASNTGELFFGEGSRLTVL.

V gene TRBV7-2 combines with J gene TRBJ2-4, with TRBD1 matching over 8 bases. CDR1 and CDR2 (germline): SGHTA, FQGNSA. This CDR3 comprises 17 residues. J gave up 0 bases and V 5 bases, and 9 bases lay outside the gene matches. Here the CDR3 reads CASSGGQGPIAKNIQYF. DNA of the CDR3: TGTGCCAGCAGCGGAGGACAGGGACCTATAGCCAAAAACATTCAGTACTTC.

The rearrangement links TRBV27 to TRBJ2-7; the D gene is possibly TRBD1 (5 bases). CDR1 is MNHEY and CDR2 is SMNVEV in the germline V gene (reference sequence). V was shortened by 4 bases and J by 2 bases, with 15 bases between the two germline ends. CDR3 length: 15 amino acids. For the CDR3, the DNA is TGTGCCAGCAGTTCGGTACAGGTATTCCCCTACGAGCAGTACTTC. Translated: CASSSVQVFPYEQYF.

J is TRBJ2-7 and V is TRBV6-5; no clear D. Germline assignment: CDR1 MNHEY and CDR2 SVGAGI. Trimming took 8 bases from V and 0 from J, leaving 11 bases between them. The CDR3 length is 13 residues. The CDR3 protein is CASRRSLSYEQYF. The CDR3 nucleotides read TGTGCCAGCCGCCGGAGTCTCTCCTACGAGCAGTACTTC.

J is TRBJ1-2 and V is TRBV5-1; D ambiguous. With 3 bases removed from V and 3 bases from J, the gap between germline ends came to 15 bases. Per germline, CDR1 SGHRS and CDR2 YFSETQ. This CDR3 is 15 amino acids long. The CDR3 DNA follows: TGCGCCAGCAGCTCAGGCAGTGACAAATACTATGGCTACACCTTC. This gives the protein CASSSGSDKYYGYTF.

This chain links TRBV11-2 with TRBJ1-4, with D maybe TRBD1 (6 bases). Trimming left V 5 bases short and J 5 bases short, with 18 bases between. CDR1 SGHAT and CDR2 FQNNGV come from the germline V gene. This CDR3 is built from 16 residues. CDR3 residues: CASSLVRTAKNEKLFF. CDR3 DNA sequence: TGTGCCAGCAGCCTAGTAAGGACAGCTAAAAATGAAAAACTGTTTTTT. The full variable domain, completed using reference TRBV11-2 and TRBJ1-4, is EAGVAQSPRYKIIEKRQSVAFWCNPISGHATLYWYQQILGQGPKLLIQFQNNGVVDDSQLPKDRFSAERLKGVDSTLKIQPAKLEDSAVYLCASSLVRTAKNEKLFFGSGTQLSVL.

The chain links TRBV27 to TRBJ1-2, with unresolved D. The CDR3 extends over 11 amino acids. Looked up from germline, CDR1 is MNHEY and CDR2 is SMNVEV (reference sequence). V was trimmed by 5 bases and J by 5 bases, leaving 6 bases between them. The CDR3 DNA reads TGTGCCAGCAGTCCAGGATATGGCTACACCTTC. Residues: CASSPGYGYTF.

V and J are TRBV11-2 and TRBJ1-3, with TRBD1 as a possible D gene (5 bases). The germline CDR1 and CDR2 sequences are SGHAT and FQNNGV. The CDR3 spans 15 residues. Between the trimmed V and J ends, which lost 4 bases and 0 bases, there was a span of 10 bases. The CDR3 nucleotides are TGTGCCAGCAGCTCAGAACAGGTCTCTGGAAACACCATATATTTT. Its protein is CASSSEQVSGNTIYF.

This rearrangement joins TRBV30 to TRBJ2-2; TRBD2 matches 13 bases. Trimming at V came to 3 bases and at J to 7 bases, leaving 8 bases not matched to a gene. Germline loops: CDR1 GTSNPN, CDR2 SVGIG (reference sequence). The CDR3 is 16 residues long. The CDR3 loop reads CAWSDGLAGASGELFF. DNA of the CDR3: TGTGCCTGGAGCGACGGACTAGCGGGAGCGAGCGGGGAGCTGTTTTTT.

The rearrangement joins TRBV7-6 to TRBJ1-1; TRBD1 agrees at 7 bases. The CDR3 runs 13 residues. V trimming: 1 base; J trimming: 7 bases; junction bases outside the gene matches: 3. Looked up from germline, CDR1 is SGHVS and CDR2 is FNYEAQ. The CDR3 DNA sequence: TGTGCCAGCAGCTTAGGGACAGGCAATGAAGCTTTCTTT. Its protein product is CASSLGTGNEAFF.

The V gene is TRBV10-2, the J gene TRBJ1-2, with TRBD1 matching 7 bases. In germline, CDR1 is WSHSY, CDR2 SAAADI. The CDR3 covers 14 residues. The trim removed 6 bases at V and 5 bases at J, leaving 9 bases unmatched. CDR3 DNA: TGCGCCAGCAGCGACCCGGCGACAGGGTATGGCTACACCTTC. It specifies CASSDPATGYGYTF.

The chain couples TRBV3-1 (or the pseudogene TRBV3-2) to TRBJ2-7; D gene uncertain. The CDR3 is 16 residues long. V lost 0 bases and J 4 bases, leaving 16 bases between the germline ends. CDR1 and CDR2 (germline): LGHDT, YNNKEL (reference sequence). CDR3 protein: CASSQESYGFRYEQYF. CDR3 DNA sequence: TGTGCCAGCAGCCAAGAATCATATGGGTTCCGTTACGAGCAGTACTTC.

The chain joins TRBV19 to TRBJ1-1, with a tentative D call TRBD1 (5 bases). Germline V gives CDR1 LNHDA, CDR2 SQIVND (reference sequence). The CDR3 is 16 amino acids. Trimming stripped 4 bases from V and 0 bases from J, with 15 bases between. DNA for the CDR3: TGTGCCAGTAGTACTCCCCATCGGGGGATGAACACTGAAGCTTTCTTT. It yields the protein CASSTPHRGMNTEAFF.

The CDR3 coding sequence is TGCGCCAGCCAAAAGACCCCGGGAGGGGCCTACGAGCAGTACTTC. Amino acids: CASQKTPGGAYEQYF. The chain employs TRBV4-1 and TRBJ2-7; 8 nucleotides match TRBD2. Trimming cost V 8 bases and J 2 bases; bases outside gene matches: 11. CDR1 and CDR2 from the germline V gene are MGHRA and YSYEKL. This CDR3 has 15 residues.